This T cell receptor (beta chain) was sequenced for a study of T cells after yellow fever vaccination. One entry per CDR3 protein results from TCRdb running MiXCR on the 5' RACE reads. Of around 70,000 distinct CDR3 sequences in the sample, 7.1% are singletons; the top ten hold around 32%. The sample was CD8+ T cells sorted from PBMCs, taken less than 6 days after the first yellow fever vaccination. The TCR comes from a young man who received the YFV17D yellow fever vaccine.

The CDR3 is CASTYPGDRAFF. The CDR3 DNA sequence: TGTGCCAGCACTTATCCCGGGGACCGAGCTTTCTTT. The chain couples TRBV12-3 or TRBV12-4 to TRBJ1-1, with D tentatively TRBD1 (5 bases). Trimming took 7 bases from V and 10 from J, leaving 16 bases between them. The CDR3 contains 12 residues.